This T cell receptor beta chain was observed in a study of shared T cell receptors in the human thymus. This clone was detected a few times. The table came from immunoSEQ multiplex PCR; TCRdb's copy has only in-frame clones and leaves some out. This table holds 700,000 or so clones, approximately 85% found once. V was pared by 4 bases and J by 4 bases, with 17 bases between. There are 15 residues in the CDR3. The V gene's germline CDR1 is KGHSH and CDR2 LQKENI. These same records also appear under a second study, on human thymus T cells. This second study says: It was from resections taken during corrective heart surgery that the thymus tissue came. What appeared biased in thymic and blood repertoires was the usage of V and J genes.

The source material was thymocytes. The clonotype was recovered from a girl under three years old with a congenital heart defect. The V call is TRBV18, the J call TRBJ2-7; TRBD2 might be the D (6 bases). CDR3 region: CASSLITVGRYEQYF. CDR3 bases: TGTGCCAGCTCACTCATTACAGTAGGGAGGTACGAGCAGTACTTC.